A selection of T cell receptor beta chains follows, all from one sample in a study of PD-L1 blockade in urothelial cancer. The repertoire was sequenced with immunoSEQ multiplex PCR; TCRdb's copy has only in-frame clones and lacks some. The table records roughly 50,000 clones, roughly 87% of them present only once. The sample in question was PBMCs, obtained around atezolizumab (anti-PD-L1) treatment. These receptors all come from a woman aged 60-75 years with urothelial cancer. Each CDR3 is given with its conserved first and last residue. A D gene is named only where the DNA matches it firmly.

.,TRBV10-3,TRBJ2-2,CAILEGGLNTGELFF
.,TRBV5-6,TRBJ1-2,CASSLQGLIPTF
.,TRBV5-1,TRBJ1-4,CASSWGRRGEKLFF
.,TRBV27,TRBJ2-7,CASSRDSPYEQYF
.,TRBV7-9,TRBJ2-1,CASSARASLNEQFF
TRBD2,TRBV10-3,TRBJ2-7,CAISGTSGAREQYF
TRBD2,TRBV27,TRBJ2-5,CASSRGGWETQYF
.,TRBV7-2,TRBJ2-7,CASSPPLRVYEQYF
.,TRBV6-5,TRBJ2-5,CASSYGWAEETQYF
TRBD1,TRBV5-4,TRBJ1-2,CASSFGTGVDYGYTF
.,TRBV27,TRBJ2-5,CASSSFLGFETQYF
.,TRBV28,TRBJ1-1,CASSPGLGTEAFF
.,TRBV5-1,TRBJ1-5,CASSPMGPDQPQHF
.,TRBV11-2,TRBJ1-3,CASSYSGGTSGNTIYF
TRBD1,TRBV5-4,TRBJ2-1,CASSRDSGGNEQFF
.,TRBV6-5,TRBJ1-3,CASSYSGGSGNTIYF
TRBD2,TRBV7-2,TRBJ2-1,CASSLDAGGHNNEQFF
.,TRBV14,TRBJ2-7,CASSQDRAGYYEQYF
TRBD2,TRBV7-2,TRBJ2-3,CASSFLFGGAADTQYF
.,TRBV2,TRBJ1-6,CASSTGSSYNSPLHF
.,TRBV5-1,TRBJ2-3,CASSPISPGLSTDTQYF
TRBD2,TRBV9,TRBJ2-1,CASSEAGGVNEQFF